This T cell receptor (beta chain) was documented in a study of blood T cell repertoires in COVID-19. In the study overall: Spain, Italy and the United States supplied samples that represented acute and convalescent COVID-19. T cells, B-cell-depleted T cells, or PBMCs supplied cDNA or gDNA.

Per the original data handling: Scientists estimated how many nucleated cells there were by amplifying reference gene primers. Data came from immunoSEQ multiplex PCR; TCRdb stores just in-frame clones and leaves some out. Clone size and the V and J calls come from that table; the DNA yielded D and trimming. Here the sample spans around 300,000 clones, around nine tenths being singletons. Per the germline V gene, CDR1 is WSHSY and CDR2 is SAAADI. Trimming stripped 2 bases from V and 2 bases from J, with 10 bases between. This CDR3 region has 15 residues. Individuals aged roughly 18 to 95 years were recruited from about two dozen US areas. This clone occurred a few times.

The sequenced material came from PBMCs or T cells enriched from blood (not recorded which). The TCR comes from a young man who had recovered from COVID-19. The J gene is TRBJ1-5, the V gene TRBV10-2; the D is unclear. CDR3 nucleotide sequence: TGCGCCAGCAGTGAGACCTCTGAGGGCAATCAGCCCCAGCATTTT. It is translated as CASSETSEGNQPQHF.